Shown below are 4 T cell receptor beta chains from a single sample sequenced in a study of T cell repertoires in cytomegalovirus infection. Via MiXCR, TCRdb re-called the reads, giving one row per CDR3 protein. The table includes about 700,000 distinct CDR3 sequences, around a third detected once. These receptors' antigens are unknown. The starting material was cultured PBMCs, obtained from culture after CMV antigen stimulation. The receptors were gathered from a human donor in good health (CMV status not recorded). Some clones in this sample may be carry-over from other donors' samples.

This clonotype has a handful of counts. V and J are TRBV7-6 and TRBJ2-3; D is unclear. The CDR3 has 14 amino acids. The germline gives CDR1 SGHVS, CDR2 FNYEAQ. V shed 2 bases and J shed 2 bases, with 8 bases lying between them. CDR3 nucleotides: TGTGCCAGCAGCTTAACAGCGAACACAGATACGCAGTATTTT. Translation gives CASSLTANTDTQYF.

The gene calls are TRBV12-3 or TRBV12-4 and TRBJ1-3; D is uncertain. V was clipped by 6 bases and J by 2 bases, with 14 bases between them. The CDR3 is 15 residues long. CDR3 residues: CASSHLPQAGNTIYF. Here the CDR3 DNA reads TGTGCCAGCAGCCATCTCCCGCAAGCTGGAAACACCATATATTTT.

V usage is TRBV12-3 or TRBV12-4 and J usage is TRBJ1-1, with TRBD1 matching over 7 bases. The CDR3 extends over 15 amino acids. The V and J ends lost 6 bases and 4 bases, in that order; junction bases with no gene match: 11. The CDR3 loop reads CASSASTQGGTEAFF. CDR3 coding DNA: TGTGCCAGCAGCGCCTCGACTCAGGGGGGCACTGAAGCTTTCTTT.

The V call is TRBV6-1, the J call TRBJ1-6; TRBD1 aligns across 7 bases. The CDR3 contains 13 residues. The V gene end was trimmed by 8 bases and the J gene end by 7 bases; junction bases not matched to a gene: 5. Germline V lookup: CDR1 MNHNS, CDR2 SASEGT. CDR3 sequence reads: CASATGPNSPLHF. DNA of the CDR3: TGTGCCAGCGCGACAGGGCCGAATTCACCCCTCCACTTT.